This T cell receptor beta chain was identified in a study of blood T cell repertoires in COVID-19. Study-level information: The United States, Italy and Spain provided the acute and convalescent COVID-19 samples.

Trimming pared 3 bases from V and 3 bases from J, leaving 9 bases between. The germline V gene encodes CDR1 SGHDN and CDR2 FVKESK. This CDR3 is 13 amino acids long. Produced via immunoSEQ multiplex PCR; TCRdb's table is partial and in-frame only. The sample lists approximately 250,000 clones; around 90% were seen once. Clinical history as reported by participants underpinned cohort assignment. V and J are TRBV14 and TRBJ2-7; possibly TRBD1 for D (5 bases). Sequenced material: PBMCs or T cells enriched from blood (not recorded which). The TCR was taken from a woman aged 25-40 years who had recovered from COVID-19. CDR3 residues: CASSHQGNYEQYF. CDR3 coding DNA: TGTGCCAGCAGCCACCAGGGAAACTACGAGCAGTACTTC. Combining the CDR3 with reference TRBV14 and TRBJ2-7 gives the whole variable domain EAGVTQFPSHSVIEKGQTVTLRCDPISGHDNLYWYRRVMGKEIKFLLHFVKESKQDESGMPNNRFLAERTGGTYSTLKVQPAELEDSGVYFCASSHQGNYEQYFGPGTRLTVT.